These 8 T cell receptor beta chains were sequenced from one sample in a study of OX40 agonist ivuxolimab in advanced cancers. The method was immunoSEQ multiplex PCR; TCRdb's version includes in-frame clones alone and lacks a portion of them. The sample has about 74,000 clones, roughly 82% seen once; the top ten hold about 6.9%. The material sequenced was CD4+ or CD8+ T cells sorted from blood, taken in a trial of the OX40 agonist ivuxolimab. These receptors all stem from an adult with an advanced solid tumor such as melanoma, head and neck, liver or kidney cancer.

This chain uses TRBV6-1 with TRBJ2-3; 11 nucleotides agree with TRBD2. The V segment lost 4 bases and the J segment 3 bases; nucleotides outside the gene matches: 3. Looked up from germline, CDR1 is MNHNS and CDR2 is SASEGT. This CDR3 region has 15 residues. The CDR3 nucleotides are TGTGCCAGCAGTGTGGGACTAGCGGTTACAGATACGCAGTATTTT. Encoded protein: CASSVGLAVTDTQYF.

This chain joins TRBV18 and TRBJ2-6; D remains unclear. V lost 3 bases and J lost 0, with 6 bases in between. Germline CDR1 KGHSH, CDR2 LQKENI. The CDR3 contains 15 residues. The DNA of the CDR3 is TGTGCCAGCTCACCTTCCGCCTCTGGGGCCAACGTCCTGACTTTC. Its translation: CASSPSASGANVLTF.

The chain uses TRBV11-2 and TRBJ2-1, with 15 bases matching TRBD2. The CDR3 extends over 17 amino acids. Trimming removed 6 bases from V and 7 bases from J; junction bases left unmatched: 10. CDR1 is SGHAT and CDR2 is FQNNGV in the germline V gene. CDR3 amino acids: CASSRTPGLAGGNEQFF. The CDR3, as DNA: TGTGCCAGCAGTCGCACTCCGGGACTAGCGGGAGGTAATGAGCAGTTCTTC.

The chain employs TRBV7-2 and TRBJ2-3, with 9 bases fitting TRBD2. The CDR3 has 14 residues. V shed 5 bases, J shed 4 bases, and the junction held 4 bases outside the gene matches. Germline CDR1 reads SGHTA; CDR2 reads FQGNSA. The CDR3 sequence is CASSTLAGADTQYF. The CDR3 DNA reads TGTGCCAGCAGCACCTTAGCGGGGGCAGATACGCAGTATTTT.

This chain joins TRBV5-6 and TRBJ2-7; 8 bases match TRBD1. J lost 0 bases, V lost 7 bases, and 6 bases had no gene match. The germline gives CDR1 SGHDT, CDR2 YYEEEE. The CDR3 spans 14 residues. CDR3 bases: TGTGCCAGCGGGGACACAGGGGGCTCCTACGAGCAGTACTTC. Residues: CASGDTGGSYEQYF.

V is TRBV6-1 and J is TRBJ2-7; 8 nucleotides match TRBD2. The CDR3 totals 15 residues. Per germline, CDR1 MNHNS and CDR2 SASEGT. Trimming cost V 1 base and J 3 bases; bases outside gene matches: 5. The CDR3 DNA reads as TGTGCCAGCAGTGAAGTCTTGCGGGAGGTCTACGAGCAGTACTTC. It encodes CASSEVLREVYEQYF.

The chain has TRBV2 and TRBJ1-1; unclear D gene. V dropped 5 bases and J dropped 3 bases, with 10 bases sitting between them. The CDR3 length is 13 residues. Germline lookup yields CDR1 SNHLY and CDR2 FYNNEI. The CDR3 here is CASSRDRDTEAFF. Written as DNA, the CDR3 is TGTGCCAGCAGTAGAGATCGGGACACTGAAGCTTTCTTT.

The chain employs TRBV7-2 and TRBJ2-7, with 13 bases aligning to TRBD2. The CDR3 contains 14 residues. The germline V gene has CDR1 SGHTA and CDR2 FQGNSA. Unmatched junction bases numbered 2, after V lost 1 base and J lost 8 bases. The CDR3 loop is CASSLELAGGQQYF. The CDR3 nucleotides are TGTGCCAGCAGCTTAGAACTAGCGGGAGGGCAGCAGTACTTC.